This T cell receptor beta chain was sequenced in a study of identical twins. From the 5' RACE reads, TCRdb called clonotypes with MiXCR, one entry per CDR3 protein. The data contain under 900,000 distinct CDR3 sequences, 15% to 20% of them singletons. This clonotype was observed once. Germline CDR1 and CDR2: GTSNPN and SVGIG (reference sequence). CDR3 length: 14 amino acids. Between the trimmed V and J ends, which lost 3 bases and 7 bases, there was a span of 16 bases. These same data were also listed under a study on T cells expressing NK-cell markers.

This receptor was obtained from a woman between 18 and 29 years old in good health. Material for sequencing was PBMCs. V and J are TRBV30 and TRBJ2-1; D is possibly TRBD2 (5 bases). CDR3: CAWRLDFSGNEQFF. DNA for the CDR3: TGTGCCTGGAGATTGGACTTCTCGGGGAATGAGCAGTTCTTC.